The T cell receptor beta chain under discussion was sequenced for a study of CD8 T cells in ankylosing spondylitis. Ten or more counts support this clonotype. What it binds is not known. Overall study findings and caveats: What seemed typical of ankylosing spondylitis blood was a TCR beta motif built from 8 or 9 highly homologous variants. Disease-linked clones were reportedly significantly enriched in matched ankylosing spondylitis synovial fluid.

Trimming stripped 3 bases from V and 5 bases from J, with 10 bases between. The CDR3 is made up of 13 amino acids. Per germline, CDR1 ENHRY and CDR2 SYGVKD. Molecular-barcoded quantitative 5'-RACE produced these TCR beta libraries. TCRdb re-analysed the 5' RACE reads in MiXCR, keeping a single row per CDR3 protein. Here the sample spans about 500,000 distinct CDR3 sequences, 9.5% to 15% being singletons. The sample comprised blood, either unsorted or a sorted T cell fraction (not recorded which). The V and J genes are TRBV10-3 and TRBJ1-1; possibly TRBD1 for D (5 bases). The sequence came from a male donor with ankylosing spondylitis. The chain's CDR3 is CAISDEGRTEAFF. The CDR3 DNA reads TGTGCCATCAGTGATGAGGGGCGAACTGAAGCTTTCTTT.